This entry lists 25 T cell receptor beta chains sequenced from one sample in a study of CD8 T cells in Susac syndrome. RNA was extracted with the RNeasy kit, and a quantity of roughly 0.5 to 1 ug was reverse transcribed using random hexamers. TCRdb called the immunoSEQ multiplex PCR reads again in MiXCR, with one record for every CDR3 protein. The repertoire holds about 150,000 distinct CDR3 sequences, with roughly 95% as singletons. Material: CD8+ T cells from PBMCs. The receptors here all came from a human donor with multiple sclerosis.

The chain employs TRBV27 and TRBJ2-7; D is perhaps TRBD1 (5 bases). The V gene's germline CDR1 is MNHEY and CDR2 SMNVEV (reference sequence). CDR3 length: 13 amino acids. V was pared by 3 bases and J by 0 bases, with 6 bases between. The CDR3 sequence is CASSFQGSYEQYF. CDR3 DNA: TGTGCCAGCAGTTTTCAGGGCTCCTACGAGCAGTACTTC.

CDR3 DNA: TGTGCCAGCAGCTTAGCGCTAGGGTCCGCGGGACCCTACGAGCAGTACGTC. This gives the protein CASSLALGSAGPYEQYV. The chain recombines TRBV7-8 with TRBJ2-7; TRBD2 is a possible D gene (6 bases). V lost 0 bases and J 2 bases, leaving 17 bases between the germline ends. CDR3 length: 17 amino acids. Germline loops: CDR1 SGHVS, CDR2 FQNEAQ.

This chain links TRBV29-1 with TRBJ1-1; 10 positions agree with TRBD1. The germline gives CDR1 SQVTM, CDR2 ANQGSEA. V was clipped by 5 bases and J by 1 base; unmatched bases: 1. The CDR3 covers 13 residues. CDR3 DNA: TGCAGCGTTCGGACAGGGGGGAACACTGAAGCTTTCTTT. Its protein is CSVRTGGNTEAFF.

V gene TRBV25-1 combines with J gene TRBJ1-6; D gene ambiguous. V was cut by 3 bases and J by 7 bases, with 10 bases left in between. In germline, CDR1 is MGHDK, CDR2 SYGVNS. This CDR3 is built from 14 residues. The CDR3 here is CASSEGGLNSPLHF. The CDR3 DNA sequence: TGTGCCAGCAGTGAGGGAGGGTTGAATTCACCCCTCCACTTT.

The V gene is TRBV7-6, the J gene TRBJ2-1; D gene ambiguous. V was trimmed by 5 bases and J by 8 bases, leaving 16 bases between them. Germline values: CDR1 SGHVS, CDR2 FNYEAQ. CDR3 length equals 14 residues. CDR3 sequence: CASSHLRVFDEQFF. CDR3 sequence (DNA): TGTGCCAGCAGCCATCTACGGGTTTTCGATGAGCAGTTCTTC.

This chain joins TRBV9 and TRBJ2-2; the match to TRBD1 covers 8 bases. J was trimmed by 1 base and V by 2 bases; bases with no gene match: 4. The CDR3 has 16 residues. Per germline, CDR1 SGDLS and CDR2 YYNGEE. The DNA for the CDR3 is TGTGCCAGCAGCGTCACCGGGACAGGGAACACCGGGGAGCTGTTTTTT. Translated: CASSVTGTGNTGELFF.

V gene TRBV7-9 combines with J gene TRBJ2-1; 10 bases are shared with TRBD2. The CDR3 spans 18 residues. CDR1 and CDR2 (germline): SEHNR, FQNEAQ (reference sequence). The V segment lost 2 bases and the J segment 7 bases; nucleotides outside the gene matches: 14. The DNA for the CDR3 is TGTGCCAGCAGCTTACCGGGACTAGCGCCATCCGGGGGTAATGAGCAGTTCTTC. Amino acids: CASSLPGLAPSGGNEQFF.

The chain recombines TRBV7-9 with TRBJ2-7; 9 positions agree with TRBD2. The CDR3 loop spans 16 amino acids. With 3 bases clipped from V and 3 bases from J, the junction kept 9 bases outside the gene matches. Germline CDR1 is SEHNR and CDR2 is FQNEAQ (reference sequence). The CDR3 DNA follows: TGTGCCAGCAGCTTGCCTAGCGGGGTTAGGTACTACGAGCAGTACTTC. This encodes CASSLPSGVRYYEQYF.

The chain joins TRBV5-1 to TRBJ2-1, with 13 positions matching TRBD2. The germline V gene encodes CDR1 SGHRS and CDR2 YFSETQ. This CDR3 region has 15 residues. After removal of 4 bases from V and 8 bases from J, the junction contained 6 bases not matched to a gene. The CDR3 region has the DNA TGCGCCAGCAGCCCCTGGACTAGCGGGGGTCATGAGCAGTTCTTC. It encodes CASSPWTSGGHEQFF.

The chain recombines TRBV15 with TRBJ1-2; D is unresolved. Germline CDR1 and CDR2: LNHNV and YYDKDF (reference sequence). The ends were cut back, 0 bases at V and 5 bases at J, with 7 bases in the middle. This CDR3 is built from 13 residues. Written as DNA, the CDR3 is TGTGCCACCAGCAGAGAACGGTCTTATGGCTACACCTTC. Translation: CATSRERSYGYTF. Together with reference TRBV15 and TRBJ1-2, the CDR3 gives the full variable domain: DAMVIQNPRYQVTQFGKPVTLSCSQTLNHNVMYWYQQKSSQAPKLLFHYYDKDFNNEADTPDNFQSRRPNTSFCFLDIRSPGLGDTAMYLCATSRERSYGYTFGSGTRLTVV.

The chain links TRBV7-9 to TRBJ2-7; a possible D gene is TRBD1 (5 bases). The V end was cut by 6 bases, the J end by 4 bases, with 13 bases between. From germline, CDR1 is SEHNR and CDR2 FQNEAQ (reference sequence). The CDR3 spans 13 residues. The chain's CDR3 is CASSPAAGYEQYF. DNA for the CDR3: TGTGCCAGCAGTCCCGCGGCAGGGTACGAGCAGTACTTC.

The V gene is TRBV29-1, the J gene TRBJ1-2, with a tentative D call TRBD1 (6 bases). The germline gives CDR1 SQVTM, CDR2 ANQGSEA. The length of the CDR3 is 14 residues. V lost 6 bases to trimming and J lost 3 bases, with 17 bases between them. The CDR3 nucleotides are TGCAGCGTGGATACAGGGCTTTCAGACTATGGCTACACCTTC. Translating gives CSVDTGLSDYGYTF.

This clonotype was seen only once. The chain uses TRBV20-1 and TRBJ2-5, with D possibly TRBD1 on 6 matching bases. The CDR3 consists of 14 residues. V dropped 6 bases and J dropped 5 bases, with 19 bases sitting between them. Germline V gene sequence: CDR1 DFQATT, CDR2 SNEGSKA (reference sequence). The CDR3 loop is CSAKNARGKETQYF. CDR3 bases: TGCAGTGCCAAAAATGCCAGGGGAAAGGAGACCCAGTACTTC.

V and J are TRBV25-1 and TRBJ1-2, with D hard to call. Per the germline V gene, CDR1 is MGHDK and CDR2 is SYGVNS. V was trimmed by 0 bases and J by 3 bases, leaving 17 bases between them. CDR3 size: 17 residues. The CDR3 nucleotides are TGTGCCAGCAGTGAATATCCAGGCCTACACGATGACTATGGCTACACCTTC. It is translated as CASSEYPGLHDDYGYTF.

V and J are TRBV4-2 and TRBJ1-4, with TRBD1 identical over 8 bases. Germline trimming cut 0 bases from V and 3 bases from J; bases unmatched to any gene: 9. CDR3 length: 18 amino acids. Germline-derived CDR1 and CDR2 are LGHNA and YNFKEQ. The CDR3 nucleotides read TGTGCCAGCAGCCAAGATCCCGGACAGGGACGTGCTAATGAAAAACTGTTTTTT. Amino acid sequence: CASSQDPGQGRANEKLFF.

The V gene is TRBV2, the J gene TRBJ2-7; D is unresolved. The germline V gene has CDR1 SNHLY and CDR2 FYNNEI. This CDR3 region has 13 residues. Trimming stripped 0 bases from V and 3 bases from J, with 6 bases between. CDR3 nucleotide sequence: TGTGCCAGCAGTGAAGCTGGCTACTACGAGCAGTACGTC. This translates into CASSEAGYYEQYV.

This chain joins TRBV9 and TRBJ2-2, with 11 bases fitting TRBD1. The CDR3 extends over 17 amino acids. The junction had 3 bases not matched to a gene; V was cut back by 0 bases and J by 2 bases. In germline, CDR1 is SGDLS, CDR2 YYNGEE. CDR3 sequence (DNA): TGTGCCAGCAGCGTAGATAGGACAGGGGGCAACACCGGGGAGCTGTTTTTT. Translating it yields CASSVDRTGGNTGELFF.

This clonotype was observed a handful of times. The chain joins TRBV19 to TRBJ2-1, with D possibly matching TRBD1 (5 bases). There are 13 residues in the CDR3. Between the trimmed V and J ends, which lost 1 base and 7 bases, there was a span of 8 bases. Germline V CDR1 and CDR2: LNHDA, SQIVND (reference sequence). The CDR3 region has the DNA TGTGCCAGTAGTATAGGGCAGGGAAATGAGCAGTTCTTC. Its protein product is CASSIGQGNEQFF.

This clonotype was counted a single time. The CDR3 loop is CAWAGTRGTDTQYF. CDR3 DNA: TGTGCCTGGGCCGGGACTAGAGGCACAGATACGCAGTATTTT. This sequence joins TRBV30 and TRBJ2-3; 8 bases are shared with TRBD2. Germline V gene data show CDR1 as GTSNPN and CDR2 as SVGIG (reference sequence). The CDR3 sequence is 14 residues long. Unmatched junction bases numbered 5, after V lost 5 bases and J lost 1 base.

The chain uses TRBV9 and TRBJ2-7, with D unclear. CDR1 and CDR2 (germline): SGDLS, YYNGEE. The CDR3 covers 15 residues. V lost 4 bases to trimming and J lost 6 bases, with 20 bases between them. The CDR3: CASSHDGTYRSEQYF. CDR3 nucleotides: TGTGCCAGCAGCCACGACGGAACCTATAGGTCCGAGCAGTACTTC.

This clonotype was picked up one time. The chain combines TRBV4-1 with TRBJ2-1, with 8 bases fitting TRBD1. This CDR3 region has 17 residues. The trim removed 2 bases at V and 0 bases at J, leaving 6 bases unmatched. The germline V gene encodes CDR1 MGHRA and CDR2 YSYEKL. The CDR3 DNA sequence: TGCGCCAGCAGCCAAAAACCCGGACAGGGCTCCTACAATGAGCAGTTCTTC. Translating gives CASSQKPGQGSYNEQFF.

The CDR3 loop is CASSRTGGLNEQFF. In nucleotides, the CDR3 is TGTGCCAGCAGCCGAACAGGGGGCTTGAATGAGCAGTTCTTC. The chain combines TRBV5-4 with TRBJ2-1; 9 positions agree with TRBD1. CDR3 length: 14 residues. J lost 7 bases, V lost 4 bases, and 6 bases had no gene match. CDR1 SGHNT and CDR2 YYREEE come from the germline V gene (reference sequence).

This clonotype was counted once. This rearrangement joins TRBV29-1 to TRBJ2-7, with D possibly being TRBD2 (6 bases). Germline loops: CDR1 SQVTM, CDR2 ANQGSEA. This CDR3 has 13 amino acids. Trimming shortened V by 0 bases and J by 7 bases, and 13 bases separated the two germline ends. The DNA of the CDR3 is TGCAGCGTTGAAGACCGGGGGTTGGGGGAGCAGTACTTC. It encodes CSVEDRGLGEQYF.

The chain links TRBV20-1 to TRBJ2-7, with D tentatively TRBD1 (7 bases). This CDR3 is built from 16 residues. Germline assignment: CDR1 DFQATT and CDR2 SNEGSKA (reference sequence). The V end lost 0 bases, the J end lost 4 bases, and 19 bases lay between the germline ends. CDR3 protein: CSARDPRDSGTYEQYF. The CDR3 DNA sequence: TGCAGTGCTAGAGACCCCCGGGACAGTGGGACTTACGAGCAGTACTTC.

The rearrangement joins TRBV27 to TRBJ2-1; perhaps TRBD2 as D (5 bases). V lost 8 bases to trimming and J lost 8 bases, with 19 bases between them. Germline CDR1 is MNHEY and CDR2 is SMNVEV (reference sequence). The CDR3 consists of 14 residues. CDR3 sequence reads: CASADSALSHEQFF. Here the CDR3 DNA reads TGTGCCAGCGCGGATAGCGCTTTATCCCATGAGCAGTTCTTC.